This is a list of T cell receptor beta chains from one sample in a study of T cell responses to AZD1222 COVID-19 vaccine. Sequencing used immunoSEQ multiplex PCR; TCRdb keeps in-frame clones, though not all of them. The data hold around 200,000 clones, with around 94% observed a single time. Sequencing used peripheral blood, obtained 28 days after the second AZD1222 dose. The source of these receptors is an adult who received the AZD1222 COVID-19 vaccine. Both conserved end residues are part of each CDR3. The D gene is left open where the match is weak. Clone sizes are given selectively: once, few, many, or a class where the clone is expanded.

few,TRBJ1-6,TRBV15,.,TGTGCCACCAGCACGGCCGAGAATTCACCCCTCCACTTT,CATSTAENSPLHF
.,TRBJ1-1,TRBV18,.,TGTGCCAGCTCACCCCAGAATGTTAATGAAGCTTTCTTT,CASSPQNVNEAFF
.,TRBJ1-4,TRBV6-6,.,TGTGCCAGCAGTTACCGCCAGGGTAATGAAAAACTGTTTTTT,CASSYRQGNEKLFF
.,TRBJ2-1,TRBV7-9,TRBD1,TGTGCCAGCAGCTCCTCAAGGACAGGGAACTCCTACAATGAGCAGTTCTTC,CASSSSRTGNSYNEQFF
.,TRBJ1-4,TRBV5-5,.,TGTGCCAGCAGCTTGGGGGATGAATACGGGGAAAAACTGTTTTTT,CASSLGDEYGEKLFF
.,TRBJ2-6,TRBV5-6,.,TGTGCCAGCAGCTGGGGACGGTGGTCTGGGGCCAACGTCCTGACTTTC,CASSWGRWSGANVLTF
.,TRBJ2-7,TRBV5-5,TRBD2,TGTGCCAGCAGCGATTTGGCTAGCGGGAGTTACGAGCAGTACTTC,CASSDLASGSYEQYF
.,TRBJ2-7,TRBV6-5,TRBD1,TGTGCCAGCAGCGACGGGACAGGGGGCCCCTACGAGCAGTACTTC,CASSDGTGGPYEQYF
.,TRBJ2-2,TRBV11-3,.,TGTGCCAGCAGCAGATTAAATACCGGGGAGCTGTTTTTT,CASSRLNTGELFF
.,TRBJ1-1,TRBV29-1,.,TGCAGCGTCTACAGGACGGGGAACACTGAAGCTTTCTTT,CSVYRTGNTEAFF
.,TRBJ1-1,TRBV7-2,.,TGTGCCAGCAGCTTGGTTGGATTAACTCCGAACACTGAAGCTTTCTTT,CASSLVGLTPNTEAFF
.,TRBJ1-5,TRBV3-1/TRBV3-2,.,TGTGCCAGCAGCCAAGTTTTCCAGGCCTCAGAGCCCCAGCATTTT,CASSQVFQASEPQHF
.,TRBJ1-2,TRBV25-1,TRBD1,TGTGCCAGCAGAACTGACAGGGGGCCGGAGGGCTACACCTTC,CASRTDRGPEGYTF
.,TRBJ1-2,TRBV9,TRBD1,TGTGCCAGCAACTCCTTCCTGGGCCCGGGACAGGGGGGAGGCTACACCTTC,CASNSFLGPGQGGGYTF
.,TRBJ2-5,TRBV28,TRBD2,TGTGCCAGCAGGTCCGGGCGGGGGAGAAAGACCCAGTACTTC,CASRSGRGRKTQYF
.,TRBJ1-1,TRBV19,TRBD1,TGTGCCAGTAGTTCGGACAGGATGAACACTGAAGCTTTCTTT,CASSSDRMNTEAFF
.,TRBJ2-3,TRBV28,TRBD2,TGTGCCAGCAGTTCCCGGACTAGACCAGATACGCAGTATTTT,CASSSRTRPDTQYF
.,TRBJ2-7,TRBV4-2,TRBD2,TGTGCCAGCAGCCAAGCGGTAGCGGGAGGCCTCGAGCAGTACTTC,CASSQAVAGGLEQYF
.,TRBJ1-1,TRBV5-1,TRBD1,TGCGCCAGCAGTTCATTCCGGACAGGGGGCACTGAAGCTTTCTTT,CASSSFRTGGTEAFF
.,TRBJ2-1,TRBV6-1,TRBD2,TGTGCCAGCAGTGAGTTGACTAGCGGGCCGTACAATGAGCAGTTCTTC,CASSELTSGPYNEQFF
.,TRBJ1-5,TRBV18,.,TGTGCCAGCTCACGTGGGAGCAATCAGCCCCAGCATTTT,CASSRGSNQPQHF
.,TRBJ2-5,TRBV4-1,TRBD1,TGCGCCAGCAGCCAAGCCTTGGACAGGGGTGAGACCCAGTACTTC,CASSQALDRGETQYF
.,TRBJ2-5,TRBV27,TRBD1,TGTGCCAGCAGTTTCGGGACAGGGGGCGCAGAGACCCAGTACTTC,CASSFGTGGAETQYF
.,TRBJ1-1,TRBV19,.,TGTGCCAGTAGTACTCCAGGGGTGGACACTGAAGCTTTCTTT,CASSTPGVDTEAFF
.,TRBJ1-1,TRBV7-3,.,TGTGCCAGCAGCGAAACAGGCGGGGGCACTGAAGCTTTCTTT,CASSETGGGTEAFF
.,TRBJ1-2,TRBV3-1/TRBV3-2,TRBD1,TGTGCCAGCAGCCCAGGGACAGGGAGGTCCTATGGCTACACCTTC,CASSPGTGRSYGYTF
.,TRBJ1-4,TRBV29-1,.,TGCAGCGTCTTGGACAGATATAATGAAAAACTGTTTTTT,CSVLDRYNEKLFF
.,TRBJ1-2,TRBV10-3,TRBD1,TGTGCCATCAGTCCCGACAGGGCCTATGGCTACACCTTC,CAISPDRAYGYTF
.,TRBJ2-1,TRBV10-2,.,TGCGCCACGTTACAGCGGAAATCCGACCACAATGAGCAGTTCTTC,CATLQRKSDHNEQFF
.,TRBJ2-2,TRBV9,TRBD2,TGTGCCAGCGGGCGGGGGGCCATCGGGGAGCTGTTTTTT,CASGRGAIGELFF
.,TRBJ1-6,TRBV19,.,TGTGCCAGCAGAACTCCTGCGACTCTCAATTCACCCCTCCACTTT,CASRTPATLNSPLHF
.,TRBJ1-2,TRBV6-5,.,TGTGCCAGCAGTTTAGGACAGTCCTATGGCTACACCTTC,CASSLGQSYGYTF
.,TRBJ1-5,TRBV3-1/TRBV3-2,.,TGTGCCAGCAGCCACAGGCAGAGCAATCAGCCCCAGCATTTT,CASSHRQSNQPQHF
.,TRBJ2-1,TRBV19,TRBD2,TGTGCCAGTAGTATAGATACTAGCGGGGTCTACAATGAGCAGTTCTTC,CASSIDTSGVYNEQFF
.,TRBJ2-1,TRBV5-4,TRBD2,TGTGCCAGCAGCCCCGGGGGGGTGGGCGTTAGGTCCTACAATGAGCAGTTCTTC,CASSPGGVGVRSYNEQFF